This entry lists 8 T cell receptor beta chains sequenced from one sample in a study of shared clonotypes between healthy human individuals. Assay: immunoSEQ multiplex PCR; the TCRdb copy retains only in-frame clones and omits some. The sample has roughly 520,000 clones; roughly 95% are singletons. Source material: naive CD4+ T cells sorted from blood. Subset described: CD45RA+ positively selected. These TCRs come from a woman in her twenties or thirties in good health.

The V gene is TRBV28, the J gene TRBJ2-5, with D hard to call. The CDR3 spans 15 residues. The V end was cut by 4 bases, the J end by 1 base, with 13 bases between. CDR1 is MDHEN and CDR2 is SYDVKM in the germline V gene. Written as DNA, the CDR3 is TGTGCCAGCAGTTATGGGTCTCCCAGCCAAGAGACCCAGTACTTC. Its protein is CASSYGSPSQETQYF.

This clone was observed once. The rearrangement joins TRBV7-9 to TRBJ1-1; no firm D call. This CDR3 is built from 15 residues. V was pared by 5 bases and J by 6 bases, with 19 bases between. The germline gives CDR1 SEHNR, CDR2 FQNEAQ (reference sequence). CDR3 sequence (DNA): TGTGCCAGCAGCCTCCGACAAGTAGATGCCGCTGAAGCTTTCTTT. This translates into CASSLRQVDAAEAFF.

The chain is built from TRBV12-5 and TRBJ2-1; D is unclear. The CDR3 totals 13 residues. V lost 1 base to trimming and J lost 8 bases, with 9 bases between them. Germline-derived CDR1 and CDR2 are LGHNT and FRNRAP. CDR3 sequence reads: CASGLAPGDEQFF. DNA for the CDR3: TGTGCTAGTGGTTTGGCTCCGGGCGATGAGCAGTTCTTC.

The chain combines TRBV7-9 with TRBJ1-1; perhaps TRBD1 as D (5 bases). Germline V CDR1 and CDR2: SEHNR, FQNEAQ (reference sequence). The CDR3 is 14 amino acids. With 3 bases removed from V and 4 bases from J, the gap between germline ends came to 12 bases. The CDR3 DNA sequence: TGTGCCAGCAGCTTTTTTGCGGGGGGCACTGAAGCTTTCTTT. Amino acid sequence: CASSFFAGGTEAFF.

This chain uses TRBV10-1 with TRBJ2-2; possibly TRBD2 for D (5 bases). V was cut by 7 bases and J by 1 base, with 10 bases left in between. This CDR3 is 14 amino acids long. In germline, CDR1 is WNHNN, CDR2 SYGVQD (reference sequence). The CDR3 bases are TGCGCCAGCACGCGGGCGCAGAACACCGGGGAGCTGTTTTTT. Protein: CASTRAQNTGELFF.

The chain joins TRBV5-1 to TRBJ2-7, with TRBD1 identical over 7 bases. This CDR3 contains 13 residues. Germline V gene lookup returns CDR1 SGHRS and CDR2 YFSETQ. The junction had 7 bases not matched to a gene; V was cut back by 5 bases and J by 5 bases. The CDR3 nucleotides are TGCGCCAGCAGTGGGGACAGTAAGAACGAGCAGTACTTC. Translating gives CASSGDSKNEQYF.

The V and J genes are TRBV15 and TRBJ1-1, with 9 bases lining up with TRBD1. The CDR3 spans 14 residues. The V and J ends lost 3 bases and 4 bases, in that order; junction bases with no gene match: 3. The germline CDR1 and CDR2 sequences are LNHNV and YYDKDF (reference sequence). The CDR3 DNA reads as TGTGCCACCAGCAGCGACAGGGGGAGCACTGAAGCTTTCTTT. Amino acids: CATSSDRGSTEAFF.

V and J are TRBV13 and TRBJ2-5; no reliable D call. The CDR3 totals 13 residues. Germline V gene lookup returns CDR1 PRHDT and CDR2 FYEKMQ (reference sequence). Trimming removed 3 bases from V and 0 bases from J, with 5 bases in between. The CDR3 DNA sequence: TGTGCCAGCAGCTTCCCCAACCAAGAGACCCAGTACTTC. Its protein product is CASSFPNQETQYF.